These 14 T cell receptor beta chains were all obtained from the same sample, sequenced in a study of cytomegalovirus exposure and HLA in healthy donors. Primers included in the PCR were 60 Vbeta and 13 Jbeta primers. Profiled with immunoSEQ multiplex PCR; TCRdb holds only in-frame clones, not every one. The data hold approximately 100,000 clones, with 9.4% observed a single time. The sequencing input was PBMCs. These receptor sequences come from a man between 50 and 59 years old in good health and CMV-seropositive.

The chain has TRBV30 and TRBJ2-3; 9 nucleotides align to TRBD2. Germline lookup yields CDR1 GTSNPN and CDR2 SVGIG (reference sequence). The CDR3 length is 13 residues. V shed 2 bases, J shed 3 bases, and the junction held 0 bases outside the gene matches. This CDR3 is CAWSSGRTDTQYF. Here the CDR3 DNA reads TGTGCCTGGAGTAGCGGGAGGACAGATACGCAGTATTTT.

The V and J genes are TRBV5-1 and TRBJ2-3, with 7 bases fitting TRBD1. The CDR3 extends over 15 amino acids. Unmatched junction bases numbered 7, after V lost 4 bases and J lost 2 bases. Germline V lookup: CDR1 SGHRS, CDR2 YFSETQ. CDR3 coding DNA: TGCGCCAGCAGCCACGGACAGGTCTACACAGATACGCAGTATTTT. Residues: CASSHGQVYTDTQYF.

In its sample, this clone was seen a few times. The chain is built from TRBV30 and TRBJ1-2; possible D gene TRBD1, 5 bases. The germline V and J ends were trimmed by 5 bases and 2 bases, with 18 bases remaining between them. Germline CDR1 is GTSNPN and CDR2 is SVGIG (reference sequence). This CDR3 contains 15 residues. The CDR3 nucleotides are TGTGCCTGGTGGACATTAACCACGGTAAACTATGGCTACACCTTC. It codes for CAWWTLTTVNYGYTF.

J is TRBJ2-1 and V is TRBV7-2; maybe TRBD1 (6 bases). The CDR3 covers 14 residues. Trimming took 1 base from V and 10 from J, leaving 14 bases between them. Per the germline V gene, CDR1 is SGHTA and CDR2 is FQGNSA. DNA for the CDR3: TGTGCCAGCAGCTTAGGTCGAGGGACAATCGAGCAGTTCTTC. As protein: CASSLGRGTIEQFF. Together with reference TRBV7-2 and TRBJ2-1, the CDR3 gives the full variable domain: GAGVSQSPSNKVTEKGKDVELRCDPISGHTALYWYRQSLGQGLEFLIYFQGNSAPDKSGLPSDRFSAERTGGSVSTLTIQRTQQEDSAVYLCASSLGRGTIEQFFGPGTRLTVL.

The chain is built from TRBV15 and TRBJ2-1; 7 bases line up with TRBD2. The CDR3 is 15 residues long. Trimming took 1 base from V and 5 from J; bases not matched to a gene: 5. Germline V gene data show CDR1 as LNHNV and CDR2 as YYDKDF (reference sequence). The CDR3 here is CATSRGGGRNNEQFF. The CDR3 DNA sequence: TGTGCCACCAGCAGAGGGGGCGGGAGAAACAATGAGCAGTTCTTC.

The chain employs TRBV28 and TRBJ2-7; TRBD2 aligns across 8 bases. The V and J ends lost 9 bases and 4 bases, in that order; junction bases with no gene match: 2. The CDR3 spans 11 residues. The V gene's germline CDR1 is MDHEN and CDR2 SYDVKM. This CDR3 reads CASSGMYEQYF. CDR3 nucleotide sequence: TGTGCCAGTAGCGGGATGTACGAGCAGTACTTC.

This chain joins TRBV20-1 and TRBJ2-7; 7 nucleotides agree with TRBD1. CDR1 is DFQATT, CDR2 SNEGSKA, per germline (reference sequence). CDR3 length: 11 amino acids. V dropped 5 bases and J dropped 6; count of bases not matched to a gene: 4. The DNA of the CDR3 is TGCAGTGCTCGAGGACAGGTCGAGCAGTACTTC. This encodes CSARGQVEQYF.

The V gene is TRBV10-2, the J gene TRBJ2-3, with 10 bases identical to TRBD2. J gave up 3 bases and V 6 bases, and 3 bases lay outside the gene matches. Germline CDR1 reads WSHSY; CDR2 reads SAAADI. The CDR3 covers 14 residues. In nucleotides, the CDR3 is TGCGCCAGCAGGGCAGCGGGGGGGACAGATACGCAGTATTTT. This encodes CASRAAGGTDTQYF.

The sample holds a few counts of this clone. The rearrangement joins TRBV18 to TRBJ2-7; 10 nucleotides agree with TRBD1. J was trimmed by 5 bases and V by 8 bases; bases with no gene match: 6. Germline values: CDR1 KGHSH, CDR2 LQKENI. The CDR3 totals 13 residues. The CDR3 loop reads CASGTGAEDEQYF. The CDR3 DNA reads TGTGCCAGCGGGACAGGGGCAGAGGACGAGCAGTACTTC.

J is TRBJ1-1 and V is TRBV10-3; 7 bases align to TRBD1. The CDR3 extends over 14 amino acids. V was pared by 7 bases and J by 1 base, with 6 bases of the junction left unmatched. Germline V gene data show CDR1 as ENHRY and CDR2 as SYGVKD. The CDR3 is CAINNRGRNTEAFF. As DNA, the CDR3 is TGTGCCATCAACAACAGGGGAAGGAACACTGAAGCTTTCTTT.

This clone was observed a handful of times. The V and J genes are TRBV10-3 and TRBJ2-5; the D gene is possibly TRBD1 (6 bases). The CDR3 runs to 15 residues. The germline CDR1 and CDR2 sequences are ENHRY and SYGVKD. Trimming stripped 6 bases from V and 2 bases from J, with 16 bases between. The chain's CDR3 is CAISSDRLSQETQYF. The CDR3 bases are TGTGCCATCAGCTCCGACAGGCTATCACAAGAGACCCAGTACTTC.

The chain links TRBV27 to TRBJ2-2; the D gene is possibly TRBD2 (5 bases). Germline CDR1 is MNHEY and CDR2 is SMNVEV (reference sequence). Trimming removed 0 bases from V and 0 bases from J, with 23 bases in between. This CDR3 is built from 21 residues. CDR3 nucleotide sequence: TGTGCCAGCAGTTTATCCTTTCGAAGGAGTCGCCTAGCACCGAACACCGGGGAGCTGTTTTTT. Protein: CASSLSFRRSRLAPNTGELFF.

The gene calls are TRBV20-1 and TRBJ2-7; D unresolved. Germline-derived CDR1 and CDR2 are DFQATT and SNEGSKA (reference sequence). Between the trimmed V and J ends, which lost 5 bases and 7 bases, there was a span of 12 bases. This CDR3 spans 11 amino acids. CDR3 sequence (DNA): TGCAGTGCTGAGAGGTTTGGAGAGCAGTACTTC. It yields the protein CSAERFGEQYF.

The rearrangement uses TRBV4-2 and TRBJ2-1; D is unresolved. Germline lookup yields CDR1 LGHNA and CDR2 YNFKEQ. CDR3 length: 16 residues. V gave up 0 bases and J gave up 3 bases, with 12 bases separating them. DNA of the CDR3: TGTGCCAGCAGCCAAGATTCGGCTCGACTCTACAATGAGCAGTTCTTC. This encodes CASSQDSARLYNEQFF.